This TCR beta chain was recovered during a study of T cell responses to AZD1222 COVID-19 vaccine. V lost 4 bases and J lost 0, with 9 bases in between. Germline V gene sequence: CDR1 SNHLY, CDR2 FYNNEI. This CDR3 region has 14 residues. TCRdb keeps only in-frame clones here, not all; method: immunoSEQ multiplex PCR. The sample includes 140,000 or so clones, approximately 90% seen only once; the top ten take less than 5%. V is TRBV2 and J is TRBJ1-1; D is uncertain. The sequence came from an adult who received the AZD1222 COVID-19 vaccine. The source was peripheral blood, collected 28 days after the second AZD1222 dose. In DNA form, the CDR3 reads TGTGCCAGCAGTGCACAGCTGATGAACACTGAAGCTTTCTTT. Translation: CASSAQLMNTEAFF.